The entry that follows covers one TCR beta chain sequence. Its specificity is not known. The patients all showed relapse after autologous stem cell transplantation, while their brentuximab vedotin exposure varied. J lost 4 bases, V lost 4 bases, and 5 bases had no gene match. CDR3 length: 16 amino acids. Germline V CDR1 and CDR2: SGDLS, YYNGEE. The record originates from a study of PD-1 blockade in classical Hodgkin lymphoma. Across the whole study: Nivolumab was administered to patients intravenously at 3 mg/kg every 2 weeks.

The repertoire was sequenced with immunoSEQ multiplex PCR; TCRdb's copy has only in-frame clones and lacks some. The sample lists about 94,000 clones, roughly nine tenths occurring once. Whole-study results and caveats: CD4+ TCR diversity climbed significantly by C4D1, unlike CD8+ TCR diversity. There remain no defined causes for the repertoire differences, which possibly reflect disease activity or prior therapy. The diversity seen at baseline in complete responders resembled that of newly diagnosed patients.

Source: peripheral blood mononuclear cells (PBMCs), taken before the second cycle of nivolumab. V gene TRBV9 combines with J gene TRBJ2-1; TRBD2 matches 13 bases. This sequence originates from a human donor with classical Hodgkin lymphoma. The CDR3 region is CASSLGLAGTYNEQFF. CDR3 in DNA: TGTGCCAGCAGCTTGGGACTAGCGGGGACATACAATGAGCAGTTCTTC.